This TCR beta chain emerged from a study of T cells in Graves' hyperthyroidism and ophthalmopathy. The ends were cut back, 3 bases at V and 4 bases at J, with 11 bases in the middle. The CDR3 runs 14 residues. CDR1 SGDLS and CDR2 YYNGEE come from the germline V gene. Authors of the study amplified TCR beta CDR3 regions from RNA transcripts. First-round RT-PCR with HTBI primers amplified the TCR CDR3 region. From the multiplex PCR reads, TCRdb called clonotypes with MiXCR, one entry per CDR3 protein. Found here are some 760,000 distinct CDR3 sequences, 14% of them singletons; the top ten hold 9.5% to 13%. Findings of the study overall: Blood also showed most of the thyroid clonotypes that were expanded above 0.001.

As concerns this clonotype: Its antigen is unknown.

Sequenced: blood. The sequence derives from a woman between 18 and 29 years old with Graves' hyperthyroidism. The chain uses TRBV9 and TRBJ2-1; maybe TRBD2 (5 bases). CDR3 in DNA: TGTGCCAGCAGCGCTTGGCCGGGGTACAATGAGCAGTTCTTC. Its translation: CASSAWPGYNEQFF.